The 12 T cell receptor beta chains listed next were all sequenced from one sample in a study of blood T cell repertoires in COVID-19. Generated by immunoSEQ multiplex PCR, the TCRdb table keeps only in-frame clones and is missing some. The sample lists more than 65,000 clones; around 83% were seen once. The sequenced sample was peripheral blood. Receptor source: a man in his thirties or forties with COVID-19, enrolled during active disease.

The table lists this clone with a count of one. The rearrangement joins TRBV11-2 to TRBJ2-1, with 10 bases fitting TRBD2. The V and J ends lost 6 bases and 2 bases, in that order; junction bases with no gene match: 10. The germline V gene has CDR1 SGHAT and CDR2 FQNNGV. CDR3 length equals 17 residues. The CDR3 sequence is CASRKPGLASTYNEQFF. CDR3 DNA sequence: TGTGCCAGCAGGAAACCGGGACTAGCGTCCACCTACAATGAGCAGTTCTTC.

V and J are TRBV7-9 and TRBJ2-5; no definite D call. CDR1 and CDR2 (germline): SEHNR, FQNEAQ (reference sequence). The CDR3 covers 12 residues. V was pared by 2 bases and J by 7 bases, with 8 bases between. The CDR3 sequence: CASSLSLGTQYF. In nucleotides, the CDR3 is TGTGCCAGCAGCTTAAGTCTCGGGACCCAGTACTTC.

In this sample, this clone turned up once. V usage is TRBV30 and J usage is TRBJ1-1; D gene uncertain. Germline V gene lookup returns CDR1 GTSNPN and CDR2 SVGIG (reference sequence). The ends were cut back, 0 bases at V and 7 bases at J, with 15 bases in the middle. This CDR3 has 14 amino acids. The CDR3 sequence is CAWSVGPGIDEAFF. The CDR3 bases are TGTGCCTGGAGTGTGGGCCCCGGAATTGATGAAGCTTTCTTT. The full variable domain, in which reference TRBV30 and TRBJ1-1 provide the parts outside the CDR3, is SQTIHQWPATLVQPVGSPLSLECTVEGTSNPNLYWYRQAAGRGLQLLFYSVGIGQISSEVPQNLSASRPQDRQFILSSKKLLLSDSGFYLCAWSVGPGIDEAFFGQGTRLTVV.

The genes are TRBV6-5 and TRBJ2-2, with TRBD1 matching 8 bases. Unmatched junction bases numbered 3, after V lost 2 bases and J lost 1 base. CDR1 and CDR2 (germline): MNHEY, SVGAGI. CDR3 length equals 16 residues. The CDR3 sequence is CASSYQGTGNTGELFF. CDR3 DNA sequence: TGTGCCAGCAGTTACCAAGGGACAGGGAACACCGGGGAGCTGTTTTTT.

The chain has TRBV7-3 and TRBJ2-5, with 11 bases that match TRBD1. J lost 4 bases, V lost 4 bases, and 5 bases had no gene match. Germline lookup yields CDR1 SGHTA and CDR2 FQGTGA. This CDR3 is built from 15 residues. In DNA form, the CDR3 reads TGTGCCAGCAGCTCAGGACAGGGGGCGGGAGAGACCCAGTACTTC. Its translation: CASSSGQGAGETQYF. Full variable domain (remainder filled in from reference TRBV7-3 and TRBJ2-5): GAGVSQTPSNKVTEKGKYVELRCDPISGHTALYWYRQSLGQGPEFLIYFQGTGAADDSGLPNDRFFAVRPEGSVSTLKIQRTERGDSAVYLCASSSGQGAGETQYFGPGTRLLVL.

This chain connects TRBV2 to TRBJ1-6, with 7 bases matching TRBD1. The V and J ends lost 6 bases and 5 bases, in that order; junction bases with no gene match: 10. The germline V gene encodes CDR1 SNHLY and CDR2 FYNNEI. There are 16 residues in the CDR3. The CDR3 coding sequence is TGTGCCAGCAGCGCCGTAGGGGGCGAGAATAATTCACCCCTCCACTTT. It yields the protein CASSAVGGENNSPLHF. Full variable domain (outside the CDR3, taken from reference TRBV2 and TRBJ1-6): EPEVTQTPSHQVTQMGQEVILRCVPISNHLYFYWYRQILGQKVEFLVSFYNNEISEKSEIFDDQFSVERPDGSNFTLKIRSTKLEDSAMYFCASSAVGGENNSPLHFGNGTRLTVT.

J is TRBJ1-4 and V is TRBV4-2; 9 bases are a match to TRBD1. This CDR3 region has 17 residues. In germline, CDR1 is LGHNA, CDR2 YNFKEQ. Trimming took 4 bases from V and 0 from J; bases not matched to a gene: 6. The chain's CDR3 is CASSRFWDRATNEKLFF. CDR3 bases: TGTGCCAGCAGCCGGTTCTGGGACAGGGCAACTAATGAAAAACTGTTTTTT.

This clone showed up just once. DNA for the CDR3: TGTGCCAGCATCGATTCTCAGCGGGGGCGGACTGAAGCTTTCTTT. The encoded protein is CASIDSQRGRTEAFF. The chain combines TRBV6-6 with TRBJ1-1, with TRBD1 as a possible D gene (6 bases). The CDR3 totals 15 residues. Trimming took off 7 bases at V and 5 bases at J, with 20 bases between the two ends. CDR1 is MNHNY and CDR2 is SVGAGI in the germline V gene (reference sequence).

The chain combines TRBV24-1 with TRBJ2-2; 7 bases fit TRBD2. This CDR3 comprises 15 residues. The V segment lost 5 bases and the J segment 1 base; nucleotides outside the gene matches: 3. CDR1 is KGHDR, CDR2 SFDVKD, per germline. The CDR3 here is CATSASGMNTGELFF. CDR3 coding DNA: TGTGCCACCAGTGCTAGCGGTATGAACACCGGGGAGCTGTTTTTT.

V usage is TRBV9 and J usage is TRBJ1-1; TRBD1 aligns across 7 bases. The V and J ends lost 6 bases and 0 bases, in that order; junction bases with no gene match: 17. This CDR3 region has 18 residues. Germline values: CDR1 SGDLS, CDR2 YYNGEE. The CDR3 loop is CASTPLTGEEIMNTEAFF. The DNA of the CDR3 is TGTGCCAGCACCCCCCTCACAGGGGAAGAGATCATGAACACTGAAGCTTTCTTT.

J is TRBJ2-7 and V is TRBV2; unclear D gene. The CDR3 has 13 residues. Germline V gene data show CDR1 as SNHLY and CDR2 as FYNNEI. V was clipped by 6 bases and J by 2 bases, with 11 bases between them. This CDR3 is CASRGQHTYEQYF. CDR3 nucleotide sequence: TGTGCCAGCAGGGGCCAGCATACCTACGAGCAGTACTTC. The full variable domain, its missing parts supplied by reference TRBV2 and TRBJ2-7, is EPEVTQTPSHQVTQMGQEVILRCVPISNHLYFYWYRQILGQKVEFLVSFYNNEISEKSEIFDDQFSVERPDGSNFTLKIRSTKLEDSAMYFCASRGQHTYEQYFGPGTRLTVT.

The chain uses TRBV15 and TRBJ1-1; D is ambiguous. The CDR3 has 13 amino acids. Germline CDR1 is LNHNV and CDR2 is YYDKDF (reference sequence). The V and J ends lost 0 bases and 6 bases respectively, with 8 bases between them. CDR3 in amino acids: CATSRDMTAEAFF. The CDR3, as DNA: TGTGCCACCAGCAGAGATATGACTGCTGAAGCTTTCTTT.